These T cell receptor beta chains were read from a single sample in a study of control samples from healthy donors and cancer patients. Assay: immunoSEQ multiplex PCR; the TCRdb copy retains only in-frame clones and omits some. This table holds about 59,000 clones, about 92% found once. The sequencing input was PBMCs. Every receptor here comes from a man between 40 and 49 years old with colorectal cancer. Both conserved end residues are part of each CDR3. Fields, in order: J gene, D gene, V gene, clone size, CDR3 protein, CDR3 DNA. The D gene is left open where the match is weak. Clone size appears in some rows only: once, few, many, or a class for an expanded clone.

TRBJ2-5 | - | TRBV3-1/TRBV3-2 | - | CASSQGRTIRETQYF | TGTGCCAGCAGCCAGGGAAGGACTATAAGAGAGACCCAGTACTTC
TRBJ1-6 | - | TRBV6-5 | - | CASSYSPGRDSPLHF | TGTGCCAGCAGTTACTCGCCAGGGAGGGATTCACCCCTCCACTTT
TRBJ1-5 | TRBD1 | TRBV18 | - | CASSPRQGGSNQPQHF | TGTGCCAGCTCACCACGACAGGGGGGAAGCAATCAGCCCCAGCATTTT
TRBJ2-2 | - | TRBV2 | - | CASSRIRNTGELFF | TGTGCCAGCAGCCGGATCAGGAACACCGGGGAGCTGTTTTTT
TRBJ1-5 | - | TRBV18 | - | CASSPDPEATQHF | TGTGCCAGCTCACCAGACCCCGAGGCGACCCAGCATTTT
TRBJ2-1 | - | TRBV7-2 | - | CASSLSSYNEQFF | TGTGCCAGTTCTTTGAGCTCCTACAATGAGCAGTTCTTC
TRBJ2-3 | - | TRBV27 | - | CASCPSLVVLTDTQYF | TGTGCCAGTTGCCCTAGCCTAGTAGTGCTCACAGATACGCAGTATTTT
TRBJ1-5 | TRBD1 | TRBV19 | - | CASSISTGNQPQHF | TGTGCCAGTAGTATCTCGACAGGGAACCAGCCCCAGCATTTT
TRBJ1-2 | TRBD1 | TRBV19 | - | CASSMRDRANYGYTF | TGTGCCAGTAGTATGAGGGACAGAGCTAACTATGGCTACACCTTC
TRBJ1-1 | - | TRBV9 | - | CASSAVPGVSSTEAFF | TGTGCCAGCAGCGCAGTGCCCGGGGTCAGCAGCACTGAAGCTTTCTTT
TRBJ1-2 | - | TRBV3-1/TRBV3-2 | - | CASSQYGYTF | TGTGCCAGCAGCCAATATGGCTACACCTTC
TRBJ1-1 | - | TRBV7-9 | - | CASSLEKNTEAFF | TGTGCCAGCAGCTTAGAGAAGAACACTGAAGCTTTCTTT
TRBJ1-4 | TRBD1 | TRBV7-8 | once | CASSSGQGGGEKLFF | TGTGCCAGCAGCTCTGGACAGGGGGGAGGTGAAAAACTGTTTTTT
TRBJ1-1 | TRBD1 | TRBV30 | - | CAWSVSQGHTEAFF | TGTGCCTGGAGTGTATCACAGGGGCACACTGAAGCTTTCTTT
TRBJ1-2 | - | TRBV24-1 | - | CATSDPLRDSNYGYTF | TGTGCCACCAGTGACCCCTTAAGGGACTCTAACTATGGCTACACCTTC
TRBJ2-5 | TRBD2 | TRBV7-8 | - | CASSPGLAGGRYQETQYF | TGTGCCAGCAGCCCCGGACTAGCGGGGGGCCGGTACCAAGAGACCCAGTACTTC
TRBJ2-7 | - | TRBV19 | once | CASSNPGSHYEQYF | TGTGCCAGTAGTAATCCGGGATCCCACTACGAGCAGTACTTC
TRBJ1-3 | - | TRBV4-2 | - | CASSQELLTSGNTIYF | TGTGCCAGCAGCCAGGAGTTACTAACCTCTGGAAACACCATATATTTT
TRBJ2-7 | TRBD1 | TRBV29-1 | - | CSAEGQGHYEQYF | TGCAGCGCCGAGGGACAGGGGCACTACGAGCAGTACTTC
TRBJ2-1 | TRBD2 | TRBV7-3 | - | CASSPGLAGEFLNEQFF | TGTGCCAGCAGCCCGGGACTAGCGGGGGAGTTTTTGAATGAGCAGTTCTTC
TRBJ2-1 | - | TRBV6-2/TRBV6-3 | - | CASSLVASLNEQFF | TGTGCCAGCAGTTTAGTGGCTAGTCTCAATGAGCAGTTCTTC